The next 18 T cell receptor beta chains were all read from a single sample in a study of blood T cell repertoires in COVID-19 (dated by TCRdb to about 2020). Library creation used the immunoSEQ multiplex PCR assay. The source is immuneACCESS, and TCRdb retained only in-frame sequences with V and J called. Part of the clones is not carried over; for the studies checked, unresolved V genes explain less than half of this, and the remainder is unexplained. The table for this sample lists 95,000 to 150,000 clones; 70% to 75% of them were counted only once. In total, the top ten clones hold less than 6.5% of the sample. Sequenced sample: peripheral blood. The receptors derive from a man in his fifties or sixties with acute or convalescent COVID-19.

The CDR3: CASTSPGQGAFSGYTF. DNA for the CDR3: TGTGCCAGCACTTCCCCCGGACAGGGGGCTTTTAGTGGCTACACCTTC. The chain employs TRBV7-9 and TRBJ1-2, with 11 positions matching TRBD1. V shed 7 bases and J 7 bases; nucleotides not matched to a gene: 14. The germline V gene has CDR1 SEHNR and CDR2 FQNEAQ (reference sequence). CDR3 length: 16 residues.

Points on this clone: The same CDR3 arises from other DNA sequences in this sample as well. The V and J genes are TRBV6-5 and TRBJ2-7; 9 bases agree with TRBD1. The CDR3 covers 15 residues. The germline CDR1 and CDR2 sequences are MNHEY and SVGAGI. Trimming removed 0 bases from V and 1 base from J; junction bases left unmatched: 1. Written as DNA, the CDR3 is TGTGCCAGCAGTTACTCAGGGACAGGGTCCTACGAGCAGTACTTC. This translates into CASSYSGTGSYEQYF.

The chain recombines TRBV7-2 with TRBJ1-1; TRBD1 might be the D (5 bases). In germline, CDR1 is SGHTA, CDR2 FQGNSA. This CDR3 is built from 15 residues. Trimming stripped 2 bases from V and 5 bases from J, with 15 bases between. The CDR3 is CASSLKIQGYTEAFF. The CDR3 nucleotides are TGTGCCAGCAGCTTAAAGATCCAGGGCTATACTGAAGCTTTCTTT.

This clone was seen more than once but under ten times. This chain joins TRBV7-9 and TRBJ2-5; D is unclear. The CDR3 covers 14 residues. Germline loops: CDR1 SEHNR, CDR2 FQNEAQ (reference sequence). Trimming pared 5 bases from V and 0 bases from J, leaving 10 bases between. The CDR3 DNA follows: TGTGCCAGCAGCCTACTTCGGGACCAAGAGACCCAGTACTTC. Protein sequence: CASSLLRDQETQYF.

J is TRBJ1-2 and V is TRBV5-1, with D perhaps TRBD1 (6 bases). The CDR3 is 13 residues long. Germline CDR1 SGHRS, CDR2 YFSETQ. The germline V and J ends were trimmed by 3 bases and 8 bases, with 14 bases remaining between them. Here the CDR3 DNA reads TGCGCCAGCAGCTCGGGGGGGGCGCTAGGCTACACCTTC. This encodes CASSSGGALGYTF.

This rearrangement joins TRBV11-3 to TRBJ1-1, with a possible D match to TRBD1 (6 bases). In germline, CDR1 is SGHNT, CDR2 YENEEA. The CDR3 length is 15 residues. V was shortened by 5 bases and J by 1 base, with 14 bases between the two germline ends. CDR3 amino acids: CASSPRQAGNTEAFF. CDR3 DNA: TGTGCCAGCAGCCCTCGACAGGCGGGGAACACTGAAGCTTTCTTT.

The rearrangement links TRBV5-6 to TRBJ2-7; D is uncertain. Germline V gene data show CDR1 as SGHDT and CDR2 as YYEEEE. There are 13 residues in the CDR3. The ends were cut back, 4 bases at V and 0 bases at J, with 8 bases in the middle. The CDR3, as DNA: TGTGCCAGCAGCCTAGACTTCTCCTACGAGCAGTACTTC. Amino acids: CASSLDFSYEQYF.

The chain employs TRBV9 and TRBJ1-2; 11 bases align to TRBD1. The CDR3 runs to 17 residues. J lost 8 bases, V lost 4 bases, and 16 bases had no gene match. Per the germline V gene, CDR1 is SGDLS and CDR2 is YYNGEE. The CDR3 is CASSPFQTGQGADGYTF. Here the CDR3 DNA reads TGTGCCAGCAGCCCATTCCAAACCGGACAGGGGGCCGACGGCTACACCTTC.

J is TRBJ2-4 and V is TRBV4-2; TRBD1 matches at 9 bases. With 0 bases clipped from V and 7 bases from J, the junction kept 10 bases outside the gene matches. The length of the CDR3 is 17 residues. Looked up from germline, CDR1 is LGHNA and CDR2 is YNFKEQ. The CDR3 DNA sequence: TGTGCCAGCAGCCAAGATCATGCCGGACAGGGGTTGAACATTCAGTACTTC. This codes for CASSQDHAGQGLNIQYF.

The rearrangement links TRBV5-1 to TRBJ2-5; D may be TRBD1 (5 bases). Germline assignment: CDR1 SGHRS and CDR2 YFSETQ. CDR3 length equals 12 residues. Trimming took off 0 bases at V and 5 bases at J, with 5 bases between the two ends. CDR3 sequence: CASSLDRETQYF. The CDR3 DNA is TGCGCCAGCAGCTTGGACAGGGAGACCCAGTACTTC.

This chain links TRBV7-2 with TRBJ2-7, with 13 bases that match TRBD2. V was pared by 5 bases and J by 7 bases, with 14 bases of the junction left unmatched. The CDR3 contains 17 residues. The germline V gene encodes CDR1 SGHTA and CDR2 FQGNSA. The CDR3, as DNA: TGTGCCAGCAGCCCAACCGGGACTAGCGGGAACCGGTGGGAGCAGTACTTC. It codes for CASSPTGTSGNRWEQYF.

The chain has TRBV7-9 and TRBJ2-2, with 9 bases that match TRBD2. The CDR3 covers 16 residues. With 5 bases clipped from V and 4 bases from J, the junction kept 8 bases outside the gene matches. Looked up from germline, CDR1 is SEHNR and CDR2 is FQNEAQ (reference sequence). This CDR3 is CASSAASGMITGELFF. CDR3 nucleotide sequence: TGTGCCAGCAGCGCGGCTAGCGGGATGATCACCGGGGAGCTGTTTTTT.

The chain is built from TRBV3-1 (or the pseudogene TRBV3-2) and TRBJ1-2; 10 nucleotides agree with TRBD1. Germline CDR1 LGHDT, CDR2 YNNKEL (reference sequence). The V gene end was trimmed by 3 bases and the J gene end by 8 bases; junction bases not matched to a gene: 9. The CDR3 is 15 amino acids. The CDR3 sequence: CASSQPGTGVPGYTF. The CDR3 nucleotides are TGTGCCAGCAGCCAGCCCGGGACAGGGGTTCCCGGCTACACCTTC.

The chain joins TRBV5-1 to TRBJ1-1; 8 nucleotides align to TRBD1. The germline CDR1 and CDR2 sequences are SGHRS and YFSETQ. This CDR3 region has 15 residues. With V trimmed by 4 bases and J by 0 bases, 5 bases remained unmatched. The DNA of the CDR3 is TGCGCCAGCAGCCGAGGGGGACAGGTGAACACTGAAGCTTTCTTT. Its translation: CASSRGGQVNTEAFF.

Written as DNA, the CDR3 is TGTGCCAGCACGCGTAGTCAGGGTCGGGCCGGGGAGCTGTTTTTT. It yields the protein CASTRSQGRAGELFF. The chain has TRBV9 and TRBJ2-2; D is possibly TRBD1 (5 bases). The CDR3 loop spans 15 amino acids. Germline CDR1 is SGDLS and CDR2 is YYNGEE. Trimming took 6 bases from V and 6 from J, leaving 18 bases between them.

This sequence joins TRBV6-5 and TRBJ2-4, with TRBD2 identical over 7 bases. V gave up 4 bases and J gave up 8 bases; unmatched junction bases: 11. The CDR3 is made up of 15 amino acids. Per germline, CDR1 MNHEY and CDR2 SVGAGI. CDR3 residues: CASSFSGGGNDIQYF. Here the CDR3 DNA reads TGTGCCAGCAGTTTCTCTGGGGGGGGTAACGACATTCAGTACTTC.

This rearrangement joins TRBV12-3 or TRBV12-4 to TRBJ1-3; D unclear. Trimming pared 2 bases from V and 6 bases from J, leaving 8 bases between. CDR3 length: 13 amino acids. The CDR3 coding sequence is TGTGCCAGCAGTTTACAGGATTTAAACACCATATATTTT. This sequence encodes CASSLQDLNTIYF.

This sequence joins TRBV6-2 or TRBV6-3 and TRBJ1-5; no definite D call. CDR1 and CDR2 from the germline V gene are MNHEY and SVGEGT. The CDR3 has 15 residues. V was shortened by 0 bases and J by 7 bases, with 13 bases between the two germline ends. CDR3 DNA sequence: TGTGCCAGCAGTTACTCGACTGGGTTCGGGCAGCCCCAGCATTTT. This encodes CASSYSTGFGQPQHF.